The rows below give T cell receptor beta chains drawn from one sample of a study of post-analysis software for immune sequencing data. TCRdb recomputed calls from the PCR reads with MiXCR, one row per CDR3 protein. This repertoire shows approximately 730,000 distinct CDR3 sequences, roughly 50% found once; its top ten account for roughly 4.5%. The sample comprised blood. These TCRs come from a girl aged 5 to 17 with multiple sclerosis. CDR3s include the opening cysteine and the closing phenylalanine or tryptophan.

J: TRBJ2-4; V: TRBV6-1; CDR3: CASSGPWDGPFGQYF
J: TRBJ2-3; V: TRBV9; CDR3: CASSGRAYSTDTQYF
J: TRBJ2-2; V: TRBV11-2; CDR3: CASSRGPGELFF
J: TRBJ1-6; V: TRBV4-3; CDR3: CASSQDGPPISPLHF
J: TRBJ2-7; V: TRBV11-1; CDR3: CASSLVRAYEQYF
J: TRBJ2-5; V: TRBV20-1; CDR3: CSASRGVYQETQYF
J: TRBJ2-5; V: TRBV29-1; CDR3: CSVALRLAFQETQYF
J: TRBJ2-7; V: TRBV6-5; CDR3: CASSSGIGRAYEQYF
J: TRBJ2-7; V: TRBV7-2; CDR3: CASSPSVPPLYEQYF
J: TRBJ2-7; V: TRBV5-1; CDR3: CASRAGTGAYEQYF
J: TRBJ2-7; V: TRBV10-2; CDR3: CASSGGTNAYEQYF
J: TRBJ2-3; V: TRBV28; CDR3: CASSPAGVPLTDTQYF
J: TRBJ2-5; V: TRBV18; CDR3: CASSSRDRVHDQYF
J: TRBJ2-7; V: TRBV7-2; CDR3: CASSSYSGYEQYF
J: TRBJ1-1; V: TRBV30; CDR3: CAWSVSLGGRASEAFF
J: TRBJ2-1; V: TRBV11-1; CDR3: CASSAGLAELMSSYNEQFF
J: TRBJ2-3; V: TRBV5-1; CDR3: CASSLDGPTSTDTQYF